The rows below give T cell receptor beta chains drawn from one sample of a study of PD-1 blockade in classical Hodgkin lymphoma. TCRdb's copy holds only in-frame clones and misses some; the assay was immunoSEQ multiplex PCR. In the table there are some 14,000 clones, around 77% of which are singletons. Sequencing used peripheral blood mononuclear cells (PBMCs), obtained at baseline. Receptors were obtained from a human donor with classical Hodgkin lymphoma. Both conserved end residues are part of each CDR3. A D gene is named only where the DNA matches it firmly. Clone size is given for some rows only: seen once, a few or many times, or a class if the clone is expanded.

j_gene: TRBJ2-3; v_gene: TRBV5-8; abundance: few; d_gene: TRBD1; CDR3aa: CASSWQGGTDTQYF; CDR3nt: TGTGCCAGCAGCTGGCAGGGGGGCACAGATACGCAGTATTTT
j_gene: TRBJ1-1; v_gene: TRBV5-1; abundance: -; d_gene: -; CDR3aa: CASSLATGNTEAFF; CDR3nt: TGCGCCAGCAGCTTGGCCACGGGGAACACTGAAGCTTTCTTT
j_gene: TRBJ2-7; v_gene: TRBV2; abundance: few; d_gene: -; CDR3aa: CASSAARGNEQYF; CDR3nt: TGTGCCAGCAGCGCGGCCAGGGGAAACGAGCAGTACTTC
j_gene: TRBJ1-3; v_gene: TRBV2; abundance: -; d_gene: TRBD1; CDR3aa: CASSEAGGTTIYF; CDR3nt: TGTGCCAGCAGTGAAGCAGGGGGCACGACCATATATTTT
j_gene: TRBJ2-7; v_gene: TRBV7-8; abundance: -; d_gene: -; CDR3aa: CASSPTALSGVWEQYF; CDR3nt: TGTGCCAGCAGCCCCACGGCCCTCTCCGGGGTATGGGAGCAGTACTTC
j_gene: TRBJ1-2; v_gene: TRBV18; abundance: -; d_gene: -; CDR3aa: CASSPGTDGYTF; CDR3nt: TGTGCCAGCTCACCGGGAACGGATGGCTACACCTTC
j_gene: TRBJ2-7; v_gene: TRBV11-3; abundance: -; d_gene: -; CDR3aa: CASSPGQQGYEQYF; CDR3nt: TGTGCCAGCAGCCCGGGGCAGCAAGGGTACGAGCAGTACTTC
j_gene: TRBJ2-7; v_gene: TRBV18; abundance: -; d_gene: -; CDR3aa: CASSPQGVPRPEQYF; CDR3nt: TGTGCCAGCTCACCACAGGGGGTTCCCCGCCCCGAGCAGTACTTC
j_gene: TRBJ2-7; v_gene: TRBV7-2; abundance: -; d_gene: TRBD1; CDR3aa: CASLGPGQAEQYF; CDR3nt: TGTGCCAGCTTGGGTCCGGGACAGGCTGAGCAGTACTTC
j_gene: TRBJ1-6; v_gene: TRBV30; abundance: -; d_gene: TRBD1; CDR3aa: CAWSLQAIGDRFRQFRLHF; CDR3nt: TGTGCCTGGAGCTTACAGGCCATCGGGGACAGGTTCCGTCAGTTTCGCCTCCACTTT
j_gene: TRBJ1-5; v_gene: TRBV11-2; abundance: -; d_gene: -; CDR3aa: CASSLGSGLNNQPQHF; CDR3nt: TGTGCCAGCAGCTTAGGATCAGGGCTCAACAATCAGCCCCAGCATTTT
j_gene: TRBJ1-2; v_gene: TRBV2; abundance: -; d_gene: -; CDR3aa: CASSNYGYTF; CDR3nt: TGTGCCAGCTCCAACTATGGCTACACCTTC
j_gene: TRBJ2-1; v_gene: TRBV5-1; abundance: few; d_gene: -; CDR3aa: CASSFFWSSYNEQFF; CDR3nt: TGCGCCAGCAGCTTTTTCTGGAGCTCCTACAATGAGCAGTTCTTC
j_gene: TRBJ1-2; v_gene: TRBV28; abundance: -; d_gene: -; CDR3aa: CASSRRQVYYGYTF; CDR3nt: TGTGCCAGCAGCCGAAGACAGGTCTACTATGGCTACACCTTC
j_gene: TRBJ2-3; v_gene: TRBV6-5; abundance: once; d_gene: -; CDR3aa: CASSYSGRGRTDTQYF; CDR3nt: TGTGCCAGCAGTTACTCGGGGCGGGGGCGCACAGATACGCAGTATTTT
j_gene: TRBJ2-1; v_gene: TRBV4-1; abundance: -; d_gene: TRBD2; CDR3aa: CASSQRPGLAGGISYNEQFF; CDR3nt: TGCGCCAGCAGCCAAAGACCGGGACTAGCGGGGGGGATCTCCTACAATGAGCAGTTCTTC
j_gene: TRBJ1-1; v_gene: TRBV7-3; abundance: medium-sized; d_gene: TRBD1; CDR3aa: CASSLQGAGLGLAFF; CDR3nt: TGTGCCAGCAGCTTACAGGGGGCTGGGCTTGGACTCGCTTTCTTT
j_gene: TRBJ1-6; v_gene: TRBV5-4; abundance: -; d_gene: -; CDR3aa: CASSLVGRNSPLHF; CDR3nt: TGTGCCAGCAGCTTGGTGGGGCGAAATTCACCCCTCCACTTT
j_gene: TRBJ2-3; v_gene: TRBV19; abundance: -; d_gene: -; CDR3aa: CASSSDSIAQYF; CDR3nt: TGTGCCAGTAGTTCCGACTCGATAGCGCAGTATTTT
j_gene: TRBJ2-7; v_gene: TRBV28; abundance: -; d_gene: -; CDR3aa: CASNLLGGLREQYF; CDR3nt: TGTGCCAGTAACCTTCTTGGGGGGCTGAGGGAGCAGTACTTC
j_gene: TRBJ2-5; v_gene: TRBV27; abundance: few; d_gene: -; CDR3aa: CASSTYRGKETQYF; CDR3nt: TGTGCCAGCAGTACCTACCGGGGGAAAGAGACCCAGTACTTC
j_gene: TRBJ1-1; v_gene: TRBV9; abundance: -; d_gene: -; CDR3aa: CASSVGDLLGNGAFF; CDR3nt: TGTGCCAGCAGCGTAGGTGATTTATTGGGAAACGGAGCTTTCTTT
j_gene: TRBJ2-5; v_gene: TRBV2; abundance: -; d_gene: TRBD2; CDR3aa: CARSGTSGPGGETQYF; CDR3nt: TGTGCCAGGTCCGGGACTAGCGGACCCGGAGGGGAGACCCAGTACTTC
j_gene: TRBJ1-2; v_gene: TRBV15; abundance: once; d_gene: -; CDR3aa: CATSRETGNFGYTF; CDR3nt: TGTGCCACCAGCAGAGAAACAGGGAATTTTGGCTACACCTTC
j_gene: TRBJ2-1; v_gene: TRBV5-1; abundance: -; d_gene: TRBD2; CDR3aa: CASSFAGGSYNEQFF; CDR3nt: TGCGCCAGCAGCTTTGCGGGGGGCTCCTACAATGAGCAGTTCTTC
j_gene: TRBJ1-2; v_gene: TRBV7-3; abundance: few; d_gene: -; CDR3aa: CASSLGVRGCRNYGYTF; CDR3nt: TGTGCCAGCAGCTTAGGGGTCAGGGGCTGTCGGAACTATGGCTACACCTTC
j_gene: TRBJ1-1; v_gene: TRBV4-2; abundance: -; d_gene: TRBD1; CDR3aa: CASSQEGTGVGTEAFF; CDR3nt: TGTGCCAGCAGCCAAGAGGGGACAGGGGTTGGCACTGAAGCTTTCTTT
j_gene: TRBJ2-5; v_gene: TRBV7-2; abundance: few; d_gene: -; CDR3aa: CASSQGGRKQETQYF; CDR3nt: TGTGCCAGCAGCCAGGGAGGAAGAAAGCAAGAGACCCAGTACTTC
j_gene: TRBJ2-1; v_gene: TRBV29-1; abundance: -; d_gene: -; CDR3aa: CSVTGTLGVPNEQFF; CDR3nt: TGCAGCGTAACCGGGACCCTGGGCGTTCCCAATGAGCAGTTCTTC
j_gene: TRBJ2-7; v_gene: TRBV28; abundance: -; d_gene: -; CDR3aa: CASSLGTLYEQYF; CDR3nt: TGTGCCAGCAGTTTAGGGACCTTATACGAGCAGTACTTC
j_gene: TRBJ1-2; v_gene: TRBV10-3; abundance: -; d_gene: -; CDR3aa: CAISGQAHNYGYTF; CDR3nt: TGTGCCATCAGTGGACAGGCCCACAACTATGGCTACACCTTC